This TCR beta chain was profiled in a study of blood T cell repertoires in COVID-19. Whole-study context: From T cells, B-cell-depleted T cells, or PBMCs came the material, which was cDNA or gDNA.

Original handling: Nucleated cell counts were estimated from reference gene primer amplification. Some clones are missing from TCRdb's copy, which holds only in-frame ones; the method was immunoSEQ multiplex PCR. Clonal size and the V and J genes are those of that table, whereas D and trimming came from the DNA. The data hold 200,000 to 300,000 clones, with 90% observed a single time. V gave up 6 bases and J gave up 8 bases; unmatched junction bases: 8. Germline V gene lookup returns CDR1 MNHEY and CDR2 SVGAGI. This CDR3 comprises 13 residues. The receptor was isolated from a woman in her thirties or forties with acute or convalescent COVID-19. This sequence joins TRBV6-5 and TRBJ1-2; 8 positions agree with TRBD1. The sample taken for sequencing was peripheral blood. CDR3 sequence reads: CASRQQGGRGYTF. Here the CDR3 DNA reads TGTGCCAGCAGGCAACAGGGGGGTAGGGGCTACACCTTC.